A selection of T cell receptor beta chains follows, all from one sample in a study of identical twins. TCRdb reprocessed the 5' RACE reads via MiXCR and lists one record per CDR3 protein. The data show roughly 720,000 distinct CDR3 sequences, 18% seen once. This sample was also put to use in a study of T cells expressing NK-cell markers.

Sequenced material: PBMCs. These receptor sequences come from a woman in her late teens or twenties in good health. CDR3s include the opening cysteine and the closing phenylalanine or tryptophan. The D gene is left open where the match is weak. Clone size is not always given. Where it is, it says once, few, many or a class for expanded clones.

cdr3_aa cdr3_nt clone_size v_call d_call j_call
CSARDPQGRSSPLHF TGCAGTGCTAGAGATCCGCAGGGTAGATCTTCACCCCTCCACTTT few TRBV20-1 - TRBJ1-6
CASKAGTGELFF TGTGCCAGCAAAGCTGGCACCGGGGAGCTGTTTTTT few TRBV27 - TRBJ2-2
CASREVASVYEQYF TGCGCCAGCAGGGAGGTAGCAAGCGTGTACGAGCAGTACTTC few TRBV5-1 - TRBJ2-7
CATSDLRTGLWFF TGTGCCACCAGTGATTTACGGACAGGGTTGTGGTTCTTC - TRBV24-1 TRBD1 TRBJ2-1
CASSFASGGDTQYF TGCGCCAGCAGCTTTGCTAGCGGGGGGGATACGCAGTATTTT - TRBV5-1 TRBD2 TRBJ2-3
CASSLGPPAGNEQFF TGTGCCAGCAGCTTGGGACCCCCCGCGGGCAATGAGCAGTTCTTC few TRBV5-4 - TRBJ2-1
CASSYSGPAVGGYTF TGTGCCAGCAGTTACTCAGGTCCGGCGGTTGGCGGCTACACCTTC - TRBV6-5 - TRBJ1-2
CASSPRRGVGKNIQYF TGTGCCAGCAGCCCTAGACGGGGGGTCGGCAAAAACATTCAGTACTTC - TRBV7-8 TRBD2 TRBJ2-4
CASGPAPGEKLFF TGTGCCAGCGGGCCAGCACCTGGTGAAAAACTGTTTTTT - TRBV5-5 - TRBJ1-4
CASSLAGGHQETQYF TGTGCCAGCAGTTTAGCAGGGGGACACCAAGAGACCCAGTACTTC few TRBV12-3/TRBV12-4 - TRBJ2-5
CASSSLAGKRNRYEQYF TGTGCCAGCAGCTCACTAGCGGGAAAACGCAATCGATACGAGCAGTACTTC - TRBV7-9 TRBD2 TRBJ2-7
CASLLAGATDTQYF TGCGCCAGCCTACTAGCGGGGGCCACAGATACGCAGTATTTT - TRBV5-1 TRBD2 TRBJ2-3
CAISPAQGSVYTF TGTGCCATCAGTCCAGCCCAGGGATCGGTCTACACCTTC - TRBV10-3 - TRBJ1-2
CASTQPQGYGYTF TGTGCCAGCACCCAGCCTCAGGGATATGGCTACACCTTC many TRBV12-3/TRBV12-4 - TRBJ1-2
CAISSRGRTGELFF TGTGCCATCAGTTCCCGGGGGCGGACCGGGGAGCTGTTTTTT - TRBV10-3 - TRBJ2-2
CASSPGDPWTSGSSSYEQYF TGTGCCAGCAGTCCAGGGGACCCTTGGACTAGCGGGAGCAGCTCCTACGAGCAGTACTTC - TRBV6-2/TRBV6-3 TRBD2 TRBJ2-7
CASSLDGTGVYEQYF TGTGCCAGCAGCTTAGATGGGACAGGGGTTTACGAGCAGTACTTC - TRBV7-8 TRBD1 TRBJ2-7
CATSGTGVDTQYF TGTGCCACCAGCGGGACAGGGGTCGATACGCAGTATTTT few TRBV24-1 TRBD1 TRBJ2-3
CASSSGVSEQFF TGTGCCAGCAGTTCCGGGGTGTCGGAGCAGTTCTTC - TRBV2 - TRBJ2-1
CSASPGRRSYEQYF TGCAGTGCTAGCCCCGGCCGCCGCTCCTACGAGCAGTACTTC many TRBV20-1 - TRBJ2-7
CAISEGAGGPIGELFF TGTGCCATCAGTGAAGGAGCGGGAGGGCCCATCGGGGAGCTGTTTTTT many TRBV10-3 TRBD2 TRBJ2-2
CASVWWDGSGNTIYF TGTGCCAGCGTGTGGTGGGACGGCTCTGGAAACACCATATATTTT few TRBV6-1 - TRBJ1-3
CSVLLSLNSETQYF TGCAGCGTTTTATTGAGTTTAAACTCGGAGACCCAGTACTTC few TRBV29-1 - TRBJ2-5
CSATAGGPYHEQYF TGCAGTGCTACTGCGGGGGGACCTTACCACGAGCAGTACTTC - TRBV20-1 TRBD2 TRBJ2-7
CSALGDRGHSTF TGCAGCGCCTTAGGGGACAGGGGGCACTCCACCTTC - TRBV29-1 TRBD1 TRBJ1-2
CSAIPQTGSYEQYF TGCAGTGCCATCCCACAGACAGGGTCCTACGAGCAGTACTTC - TRBV20-1 TRBD1 TRBJ2-7
CASRSRIGKGGLNTEAFF TGTGCCAGCAGGTCACGAATCGGGAAAGGAGGTCTGAACACTGAAGCTTTCTTT many TRBV11-1 - TRBJ1-1
CSATAGGPRGEQFF TGCAGTGCTACAGCGGGAGGGCCTCGGGGTGAGCAGTTCTTC - TRBV20-1 TRBD2 TRBJ2-1
CASSGGVLEETQYF TGCGCCAGCAGCGGGGGAGTATTAGAAGAGACCCAGTACTTC few TRBV5-1 - TRBJ2-5
CASSPSRGHTYEQYF TGTGCCAGCAGCCCCTCCCGGGGGCATACCTACGAGCAGTACTTC few TRBV13 - TRBJ2-7
CASSVLGQGSSYEQYF TGTGCCAGCAGTGTATTGGGGCAGGGCAGCTCCTACGAGCAGTACTTC few TRBV2 - TRBJ2-7
CASSSSGVQLYF TGTGCCAGCAGTTCTTCAGGAGTCCAGTTGTACTTC few TRBV12-3/TRBV12-4 - TRBJ2-7
CASSLVVSGSAQIYEQYF TGTGCCAGCAGCTTAGTTGTTAGCGGGAGTGCTCAAATCTACGAGCAGTACTTC few TRBV11-2 TRBD2 TRBJ2-7
CASSLGLVPRETQYF TGCGCCAGCAGCTTGGGGCTTGTCCCAAGAGAGACCCAGTACTTC - TRBV5-1 - TRBJ2-5
CASSSRDGGTDTQYF TGTGCCAGCAGTTCCCGGGACGGCGGCACAGATACGCAGTATTTT - TRBV12-3/TRBV12-4 - TRBJ2-3
CSVPFRTGSSYNEQFF TGCAGCGTTCCATTCAGAACAGGGAGCTCCTACAATGAGCAGTTCTTC few TRBV29-1 - TRBJ2-1
CASSQEPGRSNTGELFF TGCGCCAGCAGCCAAGAACCTGGCAGGTCGAACACCGGGGAGCTGTTTTTT many TRBV4-3 - TRBJ2-2
CASSALEDTQYF TGTGCCAGCAGCGCACTAGAGGATACGCAGTATTTT - TRBV5-6 - TRBJ2-3
CATFTGELFF TGTGCCACCTTCACCGGGGAGCTGTTTTTT few TRBV24-1 - TRBJ2-2
CASSGTSGGQETQYF TGTGCCAGCAGCGGGACTAGCGGGGGACAAGAGACCCAGTACTTC - TRBV11-3 TRBD2 TRBJ2-5
CSAGPVTGKVAKQYF TGCAGTGCTGGACCCGTGACAGGGAAGGTCGCAAAGCAGTACTTC few TRBV20-1 TRBD1 TRBJ2-7
CAISELGPQETQYF TGTGCCATCAGTGAGTTGGGACCGCAAGAGACCCAGTACTTC few TRBV10-3 - TRBJ2-5
CSAPGALAGVNEQFF TGCAGTGCTCCGGGAGCGCTAGCGGGAGTCAATGAGCAGTTCTTC - TRBV20-1 TRBD2 TRBJ2-1
CASSLGTSGSYNEQFF TGTGCCAGCAGTTTAGGGACTAGCGGGAGCTACAATGAGCAGTTCTTC many TRBV27 TRBD2 TRBJ2-1
CASSLRTVYNEQFF TGCGCCAGCAGCCTAAGGACAGTCTACAATGAGCAGTTCTTC - TRBV4-1 - TRBJ2-1
CASSKRTGSYEQYF TGTGCCAGCAGTAAGAGGACAGGGAGTTACGAGCAGTACTTC few TRBV25-1 TRBD1 TRBJ2-7
CASSPIGQIDNEQFF TGTGCCAGCTCACCAATTGGCCAGATCGACAATGAGCAGTTCTTC many TRBV18 - TRBJ2-1
CASSTTRAGGADTQYF TGTGCCAGCAGCACGACCCGAGCGGGAGGGGCAGATACGCAGTATTTT once TRBV7-9 TRBD2 TRBJ2-3
CASTRGFWDEQFF TGTGCCAGTACGAGAGGGTTTTGGGATGAGCAGTTCTTC - TRBV6-1 - TRBJ2-1
CSAPGGLGTNTQYF TGCAGTGCTCCGGGAGGTCTCGGCACAAATACGCAGTATTTT - TRBV20-1 TRBD2 TRBJ2-3
CASSVEVAGGWDEQFF TGTGCCAGCAGCGTAGAGGTAGCGGGAGGGTGGGATGAGCAGTTCTTC few TRBV9 TRBD2 TRBJ2-1
CSARETVSTDTQYF TGCAGTGCTAGAGAAACGGTTAGCACAGATACGCAGTATTTT - TRBV20-1 - TRBJ2-3
CASRSGAGTDTQYF TGCGCCAGCAGGAGTGGGGCGGGCACAGATACGCAGTATTTT few TRBV5-1 - TRBJ2-3